These T cell receptor beta chains were read from a single sample in a study of cytomegalovirus exposure and HLA in healthy donors. Data came from immunoSEQ multiplex PCR; TCRdb stores just in-frame clones and leaves some out. The table has approximately 110,000 clones, around two thirds seen once. The sequencing input was PBMCs. These receptors were obtained from a woman aged 40 to 50 in good health and CMV-seropositive. The CDR3 runs from the conserved cysteine through the conserved F or W.

V gene	J gene	CDR3 protein
TRBV18	TRBJ2-1	CASSPGTFNEQFF
TRBV6-6	TRBJ2-3	CAALGRSDATDTQYF
TRBV28	TRBJ2-7	CASSFSRDRGSYEQYF
TRBV7-2	TRBJ2-3	CASSIDRGPDTQYF
TRBV5-6	TRBJ1-1	CASSLRTGVNTEAFF
TRBV2	TRBJ2-1	CASSERASAGDEQFF
TRBV6-1	TRBJ2-4	CASSEFVSIRGAKNIQYF
TRBV6-1	TRBJ1-4	CASSEADSLNEKLFF
TRBV6-5	TRBJ1-6	CATRGQLSSPLHF
TRBV6-5	TRBJ1-6	CASREGRGHNSPLHF
TRBV5-4	TRBJ2-5	CASSLETSGTETQYF
TRBV5-6	TRBJ1-1	CASSNLDRLNTEAFF
TRBV11-2	TRBJ2-3	CASSRTIQGADTQYF
TRBV7-2	TRBJ2-2	CASSSPSGGATGELFF
TRBV5-1	TRBJ2-5	CASSIGTGQETQYF
TRBV7-6	TRBJ2-7	CASSPVGQGFYEQYF
TRBV6-5	.	CASSYSQAGSYEQYF
TRBV12-5	TRBJ2-4	CASGPPDRGKNIQYF
TRBV19	TRBJ1-2	CASSFAGEGYTF
TRBV7-9	TRBJ2-1	CASSLAGGPSYNEQFF
TRBV7-9	TRBJ1-2	CASSLANAEGYTF
TRBV11-2	TRBJ2-7	CASRPAGGEQYF
TRBV10-3	TRBJ2-7	CAISESMAGGHEQYF
TRBV29-1	TRBJ1-5	CSVATGNQPQHF
TRBV7-9	TRBJ2-3	CASSLLGRTDTQYF
TRBV5-1	TRBJ2-3	CASSLIGGWGDTQYF
TRBV29-1	TRBJ2-7	CSVGTSQDSYEQYF
TRBV7-2	TRBJ2-7	CASSLATTSEQYF
TRBV7-2	TRBJ2-2	CASSLVASGGAGELFF
TRBV7-2	TRBJ1-5	CASSKGQGAFGNQPQHF
TRBV10-3	TRBJ1-2	CAISDAAGGGYGYTF
TRBV5-1	TRBJ1-1	CASSLTGTNTEAFF